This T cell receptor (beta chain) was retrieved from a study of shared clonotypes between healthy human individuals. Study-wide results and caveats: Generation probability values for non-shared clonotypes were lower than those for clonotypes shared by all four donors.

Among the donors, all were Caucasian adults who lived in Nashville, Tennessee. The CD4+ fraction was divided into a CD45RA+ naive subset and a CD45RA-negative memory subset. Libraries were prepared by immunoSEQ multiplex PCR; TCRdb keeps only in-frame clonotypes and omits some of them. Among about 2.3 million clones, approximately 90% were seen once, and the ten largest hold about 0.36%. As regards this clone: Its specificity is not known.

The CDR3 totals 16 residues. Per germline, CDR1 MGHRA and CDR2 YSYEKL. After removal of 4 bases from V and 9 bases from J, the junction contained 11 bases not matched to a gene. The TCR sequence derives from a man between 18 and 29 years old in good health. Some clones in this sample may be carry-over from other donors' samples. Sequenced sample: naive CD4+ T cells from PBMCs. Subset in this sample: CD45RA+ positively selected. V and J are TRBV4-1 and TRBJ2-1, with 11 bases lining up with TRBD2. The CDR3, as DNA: TGCGCCAGCAGCCCGGTAGCGGGAGGGTTAGCGGTTGAGCAGTTCTTC. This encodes CASSPVAGGLAVEQFF.